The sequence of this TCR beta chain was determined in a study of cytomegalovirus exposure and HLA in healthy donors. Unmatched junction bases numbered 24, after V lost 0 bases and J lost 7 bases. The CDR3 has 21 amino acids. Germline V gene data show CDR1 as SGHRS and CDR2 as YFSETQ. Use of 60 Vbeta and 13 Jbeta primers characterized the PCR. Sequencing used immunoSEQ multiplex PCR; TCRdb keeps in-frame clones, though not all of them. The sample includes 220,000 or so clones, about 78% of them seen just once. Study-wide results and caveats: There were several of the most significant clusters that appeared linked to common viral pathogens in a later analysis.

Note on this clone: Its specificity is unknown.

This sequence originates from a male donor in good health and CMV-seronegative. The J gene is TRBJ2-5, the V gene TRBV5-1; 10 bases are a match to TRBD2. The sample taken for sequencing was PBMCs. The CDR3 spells CASSLGPTSGAINLKIWTQYF. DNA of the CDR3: TGCGCCAGCAGCTTGGGGCCCACTAGCGGGGCCATCAATCTCAAGATATGGACCCAGTACTTC.